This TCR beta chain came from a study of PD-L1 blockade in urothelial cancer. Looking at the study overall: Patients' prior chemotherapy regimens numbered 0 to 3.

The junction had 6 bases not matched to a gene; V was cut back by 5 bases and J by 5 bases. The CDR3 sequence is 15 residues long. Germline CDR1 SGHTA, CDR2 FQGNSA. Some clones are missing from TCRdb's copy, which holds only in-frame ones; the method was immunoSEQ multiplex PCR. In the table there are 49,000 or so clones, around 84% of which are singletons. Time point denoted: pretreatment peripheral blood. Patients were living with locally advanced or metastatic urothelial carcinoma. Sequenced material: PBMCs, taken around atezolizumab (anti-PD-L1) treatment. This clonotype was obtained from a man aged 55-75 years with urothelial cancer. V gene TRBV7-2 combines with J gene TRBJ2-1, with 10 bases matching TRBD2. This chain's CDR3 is CASSVSGGANNEQFF. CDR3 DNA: TGTGCCAGCAGCGTAAGCGGGGGGGCGAACAATGAGCAGTTCTTC.